This TCR beta chain emerged from a study of cytomegalovirus exposure and HLA in healthy donors. Notes on the study in general: In a later analysis, productive TCRs from donors in an Asian-associated ancestry cluster reportedly carried fewer N-insertions than the cohort mean.

CDR3 length equals 15 residues. Unmatched junction bases numbered 12, after V lost 0 bases and J lost 15 bases. The germline V gene encodes CDR1 MGHRA and CDR2 YSYEKL. A note on this clone: What it recognizes is unknown.

The PCR made use of 60 Vbeta and 13 Jbeta primers. Using immunoSEQ multiplex PCR, the repertoire was profiled, and TCRdb retains in-frame clones only, with some absent. This sample has nearly 80,000 clones, with 79% found just once. The V and J genes are TRBV4-1 and TRBJ2-4; TRBD1 aligns across 9 bases. The sequencing sample was made of PBMCs. This clonotype was sampled from a middle-aged woman in good health and CMV-seropositive. CDR3 amino acids: CASSQEGAGQGQRYF. DNA of the CDR3: TGCGCCAGCAGCCAAGAAGGAGCTGGACAGGGGCAGAGGTACTTC.